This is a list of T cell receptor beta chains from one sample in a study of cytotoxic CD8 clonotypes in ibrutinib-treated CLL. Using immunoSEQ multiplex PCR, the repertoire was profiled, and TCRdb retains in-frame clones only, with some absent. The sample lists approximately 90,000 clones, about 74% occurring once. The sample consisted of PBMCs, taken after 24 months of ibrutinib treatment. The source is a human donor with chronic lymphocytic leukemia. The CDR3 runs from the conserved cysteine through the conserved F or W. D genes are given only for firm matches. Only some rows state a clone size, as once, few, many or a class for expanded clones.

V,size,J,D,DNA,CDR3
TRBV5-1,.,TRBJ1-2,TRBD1,TGCGCCAGCAGCGGACAAGACAGGGGCCGATATGGCTACACCTTC,CASSGQDRGRYGYTF
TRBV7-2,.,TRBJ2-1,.,TGTGCCAGCATCCGGGAATCCACAGGGTTGGGTCTGGGCAATGAGCAGTTCTTC,CASIRESTGLGLGNEQFF
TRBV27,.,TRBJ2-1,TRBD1,TGTGCCAGCAGCGCCGGGACAGGGTTTAGTGAGCAGTTCTTC,CASSAGTGFSEQFF
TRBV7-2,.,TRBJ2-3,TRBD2,TGTGCCAGCAGCCGAGGGACTAGCGTCACAGATACGCAGTATTTT,CASSRGTSVTDTQYF
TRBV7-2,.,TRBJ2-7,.,TGTGCCAGCAGCTATCAGTTCGAGCAGTACTTC,CASSYQFEQYF
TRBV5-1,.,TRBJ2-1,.,TGCGCCAGCACTCGGTACAGCTACAATGAGCAGTTCTTC,CASTRYSYNEQFF
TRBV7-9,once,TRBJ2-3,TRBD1,TGTGCCAGCAGCCCATATGTTTCGGGACAGAATACAGATACGCAGTATTTT,CASSPYVSGQNTDTQYF
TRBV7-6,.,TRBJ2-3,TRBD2,TGTGCCAGCAGCTTAGCGGGGGGGAGGGGCACAGATACGCAGTATTTT,CASSLAGGRGTDTQYF
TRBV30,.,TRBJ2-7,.,TGTGCCTGGAGCCCGGGGCACGAGCAGTACTTC,CAWSPGHEQYF
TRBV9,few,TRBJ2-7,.,TGTGCCAGCAGCGTACGGCCGGGAGACTCCTACGAGCAGTACTTC,CASSVRPGDSYEQYF
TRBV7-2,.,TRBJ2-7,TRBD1,TGTGCCAGCAGGACAGGGGCCTACGAGCAGTACTTC,CASRTGAYEQYF
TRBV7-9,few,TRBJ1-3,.,TGTGCCAGCAGCTTAGGAGGTGGTGGAAACACCATATATTTT,CASSLGGGGNTIYF
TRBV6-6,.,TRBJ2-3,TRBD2,TGTGCCAGCAGGAGGGACCTCGGGAGGGGGTCAGATACGCAGTATTTT,CASRRDLGRGSDTQYF